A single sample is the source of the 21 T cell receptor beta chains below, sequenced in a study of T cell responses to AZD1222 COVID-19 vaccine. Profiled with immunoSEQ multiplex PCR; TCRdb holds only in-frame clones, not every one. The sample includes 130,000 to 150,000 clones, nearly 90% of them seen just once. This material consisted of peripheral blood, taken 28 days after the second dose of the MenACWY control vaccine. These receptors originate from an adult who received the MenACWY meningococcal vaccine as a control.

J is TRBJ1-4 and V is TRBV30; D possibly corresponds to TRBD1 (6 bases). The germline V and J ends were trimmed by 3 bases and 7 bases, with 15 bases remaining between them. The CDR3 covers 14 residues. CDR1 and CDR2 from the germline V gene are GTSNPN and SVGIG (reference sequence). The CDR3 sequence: CAWSLGGPSEKLFF. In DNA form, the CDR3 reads TGTGCCTGGAGCCTGGGGGGGCCCAGTGAAAAACTGTTTTTT.

The CDR3 nucleotides read TGTGCCAGCAGCGCAGGGCCGGCGACTAACACTGAAGCTTTCTTT. It is translated as CASSAGPATNTEAFF. This sequence joins TRBV7-9 and TRBJ1-1; possible D gene TRBD1, 5 bases. Trimming cost V 5 bases and J 2 bases, with 15 bases left between them. This CDR3 has 15 amino acids. Germline CDR1 is SEHNR and CDR2 is FQNEAQ (reference sequence).

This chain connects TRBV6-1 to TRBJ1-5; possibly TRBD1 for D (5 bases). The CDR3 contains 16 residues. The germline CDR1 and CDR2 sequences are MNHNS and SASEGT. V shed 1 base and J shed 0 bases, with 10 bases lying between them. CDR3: CASSEGGPLSNQPQHF. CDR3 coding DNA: TGTGCCAGCAGTGAAGGGGGCCCTCTTAGCAATCAGCCCCAGCATTTT.

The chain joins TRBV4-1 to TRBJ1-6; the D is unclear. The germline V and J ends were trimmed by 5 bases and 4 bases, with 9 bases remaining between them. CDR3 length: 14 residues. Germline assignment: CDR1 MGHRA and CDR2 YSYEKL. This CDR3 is CASSETPYNSPLHF. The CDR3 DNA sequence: TGCGCCAGCAGCGAAACACCGTATAATTCACCCCTCCACTTT.

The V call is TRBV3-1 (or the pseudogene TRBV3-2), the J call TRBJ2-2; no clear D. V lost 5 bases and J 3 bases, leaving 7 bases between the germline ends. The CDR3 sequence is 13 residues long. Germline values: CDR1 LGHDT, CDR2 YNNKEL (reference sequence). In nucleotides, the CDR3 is TGTGCCAGCAGCTACGGAGACACCGGGGAGCTGTTTTTT. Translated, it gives CASSYGDTGELFF.

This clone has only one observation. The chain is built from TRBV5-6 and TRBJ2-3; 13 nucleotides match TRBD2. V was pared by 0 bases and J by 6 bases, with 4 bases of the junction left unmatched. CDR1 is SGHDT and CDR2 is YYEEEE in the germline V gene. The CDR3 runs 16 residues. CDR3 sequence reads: CASSLGTSGSGDTQYF. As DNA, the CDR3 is TGTGCCAGCAGCTTGGGGACTAGCGGGAGTGGGGATACGCAGTATTTT.

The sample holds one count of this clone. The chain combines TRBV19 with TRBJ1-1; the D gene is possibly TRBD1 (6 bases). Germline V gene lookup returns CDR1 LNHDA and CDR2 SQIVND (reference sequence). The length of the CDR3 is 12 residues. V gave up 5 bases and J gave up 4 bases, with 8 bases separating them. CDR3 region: CASSRGGTEAFF. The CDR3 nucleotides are TGTGCCAGTAGTCGAGGGGGCACTGAAGCTTTCTTT.

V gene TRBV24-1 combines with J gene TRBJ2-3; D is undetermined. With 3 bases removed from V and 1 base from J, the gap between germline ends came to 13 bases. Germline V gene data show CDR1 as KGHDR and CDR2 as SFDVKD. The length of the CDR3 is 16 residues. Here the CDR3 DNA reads TGTGCCACCAGTGATCCGCTAGATTGGGGCACAGATACGCAGTATTTT. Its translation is CATSDPLDWGTDTQYF.

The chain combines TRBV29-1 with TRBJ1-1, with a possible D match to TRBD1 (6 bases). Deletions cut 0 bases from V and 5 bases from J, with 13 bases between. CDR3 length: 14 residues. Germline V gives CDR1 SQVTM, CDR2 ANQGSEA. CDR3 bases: TGCAGCGTTGAAGAGGGGGCGCGGGGAACTGAAGCTTTCTTT. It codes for CSVEEGARGTEAFF.

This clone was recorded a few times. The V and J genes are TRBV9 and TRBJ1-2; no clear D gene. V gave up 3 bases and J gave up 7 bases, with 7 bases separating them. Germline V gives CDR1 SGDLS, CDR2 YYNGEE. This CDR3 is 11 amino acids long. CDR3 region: CASSAHSGYTF. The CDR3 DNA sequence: TGTGCCAGCAGCGCCCACAGTGGCTACACCTTC.

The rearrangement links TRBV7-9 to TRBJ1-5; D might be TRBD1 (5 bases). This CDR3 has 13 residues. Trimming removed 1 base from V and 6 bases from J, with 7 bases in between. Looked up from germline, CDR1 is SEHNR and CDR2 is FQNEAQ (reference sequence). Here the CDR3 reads CASSLGGAQPQHF. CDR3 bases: TGTGCCAGCAGCTTAGGCGGGGCTCAGCCCCAGCATTTT. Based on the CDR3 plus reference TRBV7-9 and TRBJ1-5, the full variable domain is DTGVSQNPRHKITKRGQNVTFRCDPISEHNRLYWYRQTLGQGPEFLTYFQNEAQLEKSRLLSDRFSAERPKGSFSTLEIQRTEQGDSAMYLCASSLGGAQPQHFGDGTRLSIL.

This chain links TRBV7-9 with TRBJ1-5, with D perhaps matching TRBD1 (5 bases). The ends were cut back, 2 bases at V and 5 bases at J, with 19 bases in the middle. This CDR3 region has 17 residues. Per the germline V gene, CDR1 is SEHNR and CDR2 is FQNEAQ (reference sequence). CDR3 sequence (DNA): TGTGCCAGCAGCTTATATTTCGGGCCAGAAGGGGATCAGCCCCAGCATTTT. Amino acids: CASSLYFGPEGDQPQHF.

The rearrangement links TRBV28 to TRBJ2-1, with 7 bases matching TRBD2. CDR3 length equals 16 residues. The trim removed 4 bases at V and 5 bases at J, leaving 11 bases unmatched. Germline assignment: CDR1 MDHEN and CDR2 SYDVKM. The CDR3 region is CASSYPAGRANNEQFF. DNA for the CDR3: TGTGCCAGCAGTTATCCAGCGGGAAGGGCGAACAATGAGCAGTTCTTC. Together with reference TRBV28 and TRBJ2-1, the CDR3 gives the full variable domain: DVKVTQSSRYLVKRTGEKVFLECVQDMDHENMFWYRQDPGLGLRLIYFSYDVKMKEKGDIPEGYSVSREKKERFSLILESASTNQTSMYLCASSYPAGRANNEQFFGPGTRLTVL.

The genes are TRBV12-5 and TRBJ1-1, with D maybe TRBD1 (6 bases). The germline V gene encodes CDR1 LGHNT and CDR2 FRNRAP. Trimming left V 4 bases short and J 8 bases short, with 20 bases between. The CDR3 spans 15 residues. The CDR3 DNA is TGTGCTAGTGGTTCCCAAAACACCGACAGGACCGAAGCTTTCTTT. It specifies CASGSQNTDRTEAFF. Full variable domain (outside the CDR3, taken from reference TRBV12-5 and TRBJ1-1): DARVTQTPRHKVTEMGQEVTMRCQPILGHNTVFWYRQTMMQGLELLAYFRNRAPLDDSGMPKDRFSAEMPDATLATLKIQPSEPRDSAVYFCASGSQNTDRTEAFFGQGTRLTVV.

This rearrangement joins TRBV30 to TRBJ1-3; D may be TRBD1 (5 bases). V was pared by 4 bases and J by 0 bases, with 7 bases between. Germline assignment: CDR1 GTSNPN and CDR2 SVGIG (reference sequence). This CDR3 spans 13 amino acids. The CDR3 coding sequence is TGTGCCTGGACGGGGGTCTCTGGAAACACCATATATTTT. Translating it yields CAWTGVSGNTIYF.

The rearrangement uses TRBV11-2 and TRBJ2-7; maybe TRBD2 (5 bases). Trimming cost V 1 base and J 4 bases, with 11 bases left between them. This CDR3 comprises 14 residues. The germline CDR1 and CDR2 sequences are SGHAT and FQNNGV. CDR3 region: CASSLVRETYEQYF. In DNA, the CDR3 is TGTGCCAGCAGCTTAGTTAGGGAGACGTACGAGCAGTACTTC.

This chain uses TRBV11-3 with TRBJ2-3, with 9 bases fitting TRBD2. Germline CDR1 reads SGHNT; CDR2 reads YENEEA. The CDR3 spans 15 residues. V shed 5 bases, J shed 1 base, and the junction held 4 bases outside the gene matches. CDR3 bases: TGTGCCAGCAGCATCCGGACTAGCGGCACAGATACGCAGTATTTT. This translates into CASSIRTSGTDTQYF.

The CDR3 is CASSLGEQYF. In DNA form, the CDR3 reads TGTGCCAGCAGCCTTGGGGAGCAGTACTTC. The chain couples TRBV11-2 to TRBJ2-7; D is ambiguous. The CDR3 length is 10 residues. Germline V lookup: CDR1 SGHAT, CDR2 FQNNGV. V lost 5 bases and J lost 7, with 6 bases in between.

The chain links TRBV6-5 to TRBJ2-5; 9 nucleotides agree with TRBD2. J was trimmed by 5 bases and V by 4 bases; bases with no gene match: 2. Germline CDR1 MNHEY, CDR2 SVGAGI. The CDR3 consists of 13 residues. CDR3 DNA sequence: TGTGCCAGCAGTTTAGCGGGGGCTGAGACCCAGTACTTC. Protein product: CASSLAGAETQYF.

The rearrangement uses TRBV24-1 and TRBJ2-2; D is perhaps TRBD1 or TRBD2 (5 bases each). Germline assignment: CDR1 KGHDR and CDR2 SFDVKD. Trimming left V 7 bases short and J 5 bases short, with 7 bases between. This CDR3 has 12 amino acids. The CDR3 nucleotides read TGTGCCACCAGGGGGGTTACCGGGGAGCTGTTTTTT. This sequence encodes CATRGVTGELFF.

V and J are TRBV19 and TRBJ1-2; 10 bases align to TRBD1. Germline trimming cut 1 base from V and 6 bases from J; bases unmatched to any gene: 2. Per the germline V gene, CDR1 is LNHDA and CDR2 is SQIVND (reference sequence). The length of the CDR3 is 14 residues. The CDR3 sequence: CASSIGGQGNGYTF. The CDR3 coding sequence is TGTGCCAGTAGTATAGGGGGACAGGGGAATGGCTACACCTTC. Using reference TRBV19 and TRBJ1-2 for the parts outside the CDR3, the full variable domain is DGGITQSPKYLFRKEGQNVTLSCEQNLNHDAMYWYRQDPGQGLRLIYYSQIVNDFQKGDIAEGYSVSREKKESFPLTVTSAQKNPTAFYLCASSIGGQGNGYTFGSGTRLTVV.